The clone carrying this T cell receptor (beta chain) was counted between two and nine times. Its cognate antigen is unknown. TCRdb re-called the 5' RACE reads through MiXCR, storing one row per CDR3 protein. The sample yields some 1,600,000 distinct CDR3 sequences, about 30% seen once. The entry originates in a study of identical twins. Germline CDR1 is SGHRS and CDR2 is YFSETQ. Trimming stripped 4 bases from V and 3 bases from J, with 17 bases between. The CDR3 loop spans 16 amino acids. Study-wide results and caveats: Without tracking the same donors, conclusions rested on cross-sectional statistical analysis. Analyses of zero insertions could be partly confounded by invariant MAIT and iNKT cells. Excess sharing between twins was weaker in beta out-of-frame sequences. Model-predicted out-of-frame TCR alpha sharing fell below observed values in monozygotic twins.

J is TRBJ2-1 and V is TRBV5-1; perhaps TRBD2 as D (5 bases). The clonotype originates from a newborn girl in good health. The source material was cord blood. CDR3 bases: TGCGCCAGCAGCCCCCAACTAGTGAGGGTCTACAATGAGCAGTTCTTC. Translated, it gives CASSPQLVRVYNEQFF.